Following are 26 T cell receptor beta chains from one sample sequenced in a study of T-cell reconstitution after alpha-beta-depleted transplantation in children. For TCRbeta, the library was prepared with unique molecular identifiers. TCRdb analysed the PCR reads with MiXCR anew, one entry per CDR3 protein. Among some 840,000 distinct CDR3 sequences listed, roughly 15% were seen once. The sequenced sample was PBMCs, mostly from graft donor cells, obtained 360 days after TCRalphabeta/CD19-depleted stem cell transplant. All receptors come from a male patient aged 10-17 years who had a stem cell transplant for acute lymphoblastic leukemia, so the T cells may come from the graft donor.

This chain joins TRBV20-1 and TRBJ2-3; D gene unclear. Trimming pared 5 bases from V and 3 bases from J, leaving 9 bases between. CDR1 is DFQATT, CDR2 SNEGSKA, per germline (reference sequence). This CDR3 comprises 12 residues. This CDR3 is CSAHKDTDTQYF. The CDR3 DNA reads as TGCAGTGCTCACAAGGATACAGATACGCAGTATTTT.

In its sample, this clonotype was seen many times. This rearrangement joins TRBV29-1 to TRBJ2-5; possibly TRBD1 for D (7 bases). The CDR3 is 14 amino acids. Germline CDR1 is SQVTM and CDR2 is ANQGSEA. Trimming cost V 7 bases and J 4 bases, with 19 bases left between them. The CDR3 DNA sequence: TGCAGCGCCGCCCCGGAGGGGGCCGGAGAGACCCAGTACTTC. As protein: CSAAPEGAGETQYF. Supplemented by reference TRBV29-1 and TRBJ2-5, the full variable domain reads SAVISQKPSRDICQRGTSLTIQCQVDSQVTMMFWYRQQPGQSLTLIATANQGSEATYESGFVIDKFPISRPNLTFSTLTVSNMSPEDSSIYLCSAAPEGAGETQYFGPGTRLLVL.

This clonotype was detected only a few times. The J gene is TRBJ1-2, the V gene TRBV12-3 or TRBV12-4, with unresolved D. V was trimmed by 6 bases and J by 6 bases, leaving 17 bases between them. The length of the CDR3 is 14 residues. CDR3 DNA sequence: TGTGCCAGCAGACCCTCCGGGGTGTTCCATGGCTACACCTTC. Amino acid sequence: CASRPSGVFHGYTF.

This chain links TRBV27 with TRBJ2-2, with D unresolved. This CDR3 spans 13 amino acids. CDR1 is MNHEY and CDR2 is SMNVEV in the germline V gene (reference sequence). The V gene lost 7 bases and the J gene lost 2 bases, with 8 bases spanning the gap. The CDR3 nucleotides are TGTGCCAGCATCGAGACTAACACCGGGGAGCTGTTTTTT. This codes for CASIETNTGELFF.

V usage is TRBV20-1 and J usage is TRBJ2-3; TRBD2 matches 14 bases. Trimming took 6 bases from V and 1 from J; bases not matched to a gene: 6. The CDR3 consists of 16 residues. Germline V lookup: CDR1 DFQATT, CDR2 SNEGSKA (reference sequence). This CDR3 is CSARTSGRMGTDTQYF. Written as DNA, the CDR3 is TGCAGTGCCCGGACTAGCGGGAGGATGGGCACAGATACGCAGTATTTT.

The sample holds a few counts of this clonotype. The chain recombines TRBV6-5 with TRBJ2-5; 7 bases map to TRBD1. V was pared by 8 bases and J by 2 bases, with 8 bases of the junction left unmatched. Germline CDR1 is MNHEY and CDR2 is SVGAGI. The CDR3 runs 14 residues. CDR3 nucleotides: TGTGCCAGCCCCGGGACAGCGAATCAAGAGACCCAGTACTTC. Protein: CASPGTANQETQYF.

The sample holds a few counts of this clonotype. V is TRBV5-6 and J is TRBJ1-2, with TRBD1 identical over 9 bases. Germline CDR1 is SGHDT and CDR2 is YYEEEE. Germline trimming cut 0 bases from V and 2 bases from J; bases unmatched to any gene: 2. The CDR3 spans 15 residues. CDR3 in amino acids: CASSLAGTGNYGYTF. Here the CDR3 DNA reads TGTGCCAGCAGCTTGGCCGGGACAGGGAACTATGGCTACACCTTC. The full variable domain, with the rest looked up from reference TRBV5-6 and TRBJ1-2, is DAGVTQSPTHLIKTRGQQVTLRCSPKSGHDTVSWYQQALGQGPQFIFQYYEEEERQRGNFPDRFSGHQFPNYSSELNVNALLLGDSALYLCASSLAGTGNYGYTFGSGTRLTVV.

This clonotype showed up just a few times. The chain has TRBV9 and TRBJ2-7; a weak D match, TRBD1 (5 bases). Germline lookup yields CDR1 SGDLS and CDR2 YYNGEE. The ends were cut back, 1 base at V and 2 bases at J, with 13 bases in the middle. CDR3 length: 15 amino acids. Written as DNA, the CDR3 is TGTGCCAGCAGCGTACGACCCACAGGCGCCTACGAGCAGTACTTC. Encoded protein: CASSVRPTGAYEQYF.

V and J are TRBV10-1 and TRBJ2-1; D remains ambiguous. CDR1 is WNHNN and CDR2 is SYGVQD in the germline V gene (reference sequence). V gave up 2 bases and J gave up 4 bases, with 9 bases separating them. This CDR3 has 14 residues. The CDR3 is CASSEGSLYNEQFF. The CDR3 region has the DNA TGCGCCAGCAGTGAGGGGTCGTTATACAATGAGCAGTTCTTC.

The gene calls are TRBV4-1 and TRBJ1-4; 7 bases line up with TRBD1. The germline V gene encodes CDR1 MGHRA and CDR2 YSYEKL. This CDR3 is built from 18 residues. The J segment lost 5 bases and the V segment lost 1 base, leaving 13 bases of the junction unmatched. The CDR3 protein is CASSQGSLRGGVNEKLFF. CDR3 DNA: TGCGCCAGCAGCCAAGGGTCCCTCAGGGGGGGAGTGAATGAAAAACTGTTTTTT.

This rearrangement joins TRBV13 to TRBJ2-5, with D uncertain. The V end was cut by 3 bases, the J end by 2 bases, with 16 bases between. In germline, CDR1 is PRHDT, CDR2 FYEKMQ (reference sequence). The CDR3 runs to 16 residues. The CDR3 sequence: CASSFKSAGRQETQYF. The DNA for the CDR3 is TGTGCCAGCAGCTTTAAAAGCGCCGGGCGGCAAGAGACCCAGTACTTC.

The V and J genes are TRBV5-1 and TRBJ2-3; no reliable D call. V was trimmed by 3 bases and J by 0 bases, leaving 8 bases between them. Germline-derived CDR1 and CDR2 are SGHRS and YFSETQ. The CDR3 covers 14 residues. CDR3 in DNA: TGCGCCAGCAGCTCCCGAGCTAGCACAGATACGCAGTATTTT. Translating gives CASSSRASTDTQYF.

The table lists this clonotype with a count of one. The J gene is TRBJ2-1, the V gene TRBV4-1, with D possibly being TRBD2 (6 bases). The germline V gene encodes CDR1 MGHRA and CDR2 YSYEKL. This CDR3 spans 17 amino acids. V gave up 1 base and J gave up 1 base, with 14 bases separating them. CDR3 nucleotide sequence: TGCGCCAGCAGCCAAGTCCCTCACGCGGGATCCTACAATGAGCAGTTCTTC. Its translation is CASSQVPHAGSYNEQFF.

This clonotype was detected many times. The rearrangement joins TRBV12-3 or TRBV12-4 to TRBJ2-7, with D perhaps given as TRBD1 or TRBD2 (5 bases each). The CDR3 is 15 residues long. V dropped 3 bases and J dropped 7 bases, with 19 bases sitting between them. CDR3 DNA: TGTGCCAGCAGTTTTTCGGGGACCGGTAGTTGGGAGCAGTACTTC. Its protein product is CASSFSGTGSWEQYF.

The sample holds a few counts of this clonotype. The chain links TRBV14 to TRBJ2-4; D uncertain. V lost 6 bases and J 7 bases, leaving 16 bases between the germline ends. Germline lookup yields CDR1 SGHDN and CDR2 FVKESK. The CDR3 length is 14 residues. CDR3 bases: TGTGCCAGCAGTCAGTCCCTCGCCCAGAACATTCAGTACTTC. It is translated as CASSQSLAQNIQYF. The full variable domain, its missing parts supplied by reference TRBV14 and TRBJ2-4, is EAGVTQFPSHSVIEKGQTVTLRCDPISGHDNLYWYRRVMGKEIKFLLHFVKESKQDESGMPNNRFLAERTGGTYSTLKVQPAELEDSGVYFCASSQSLAQNIQYFGAGTRLSVL.

This clonotype was observed a handful of times. DNA for the CDR3: TGCGCCAGCAGCCAAGTTCCAGGGATCTACGAGCAGTACTTC. This translates into CASSQVPGIYEQYF. This chain uses TRBV4-1 with TRBJ2-7; D perhaps matches TRBD1 (5 bases). Looked up from germline, CDR1 is MGHRA and CDR2 is YSYEKL. The CDR3 totals 14 residues. V was trimmed by 1 base and J by 3 bases, leaving 10 bases between them.

In its sample, this clonotype was seen a few times. The chain combines TRBV5-1 with TRBJ2-5; tentative D call: TRBD2 (5 bases). The germline gives CDR1 SGHRS, CDR2 YFSETQ. This CDR3 region has 14 residues. Trimming took off 4 bases at V and 0 bases at J, with 10 bases between the two ends. The CDR3 DNA reads as TGCGCCAGCAGCCCTTGGCGGGACCAAGAGACCCAGTACTTC. Protein: CASSPWRDQETQYF.

This clonotype was seen a handful of times. The chain recombines TRBV4-2 with TRBJ2-5; D possibly corresponds to TRBD1 (5 bases). Deletions cut 2 bases from V and 1 base from J, with 17 bases between. The CDR3 loop spans 17 amino acids. CDR1 is LGHNA, CDR2 YNFKEQ, per germline. The CDR3 nucleotides read TGTGCCAGCAGCCAACCCCGCGGCCAGGGTTCCCAAGAGACCCAGTACTTC. Translating it yields CASSQPRGQGSQETQYF.

V usage is TRBV29-1 and J usage is TRBJ2-6, with D perhaps matching TRBD2 (5 bases). The germline V gene encodes CDR1 SQVTM and CDR2 ANQGSEA. The length of the CDR3 is 15 residues. V was cut by 3 bases and J by 3 bases, with 12 bases left in between. Here the CDR3 reads CSVDPVGSGANVLTF. CDR3 in DNA: TGCAGCGTTGATCCTGTAGGGAGTGGGGCCAACGTCCTGACTTTC.

The chain carries TRBV10-3 and TRBJ2-7, with 10 bases that match TRBD2. J gave up 0 bases and V 2 bases, and 7 bases lay outside the gene matches. In germline, CDR1 is ENHRY, CDR2 SYGVKD. The CDR3 covers 17 residues. The CDR3 here is CAISEPSGSAFSYEQYF. CDR3 nucleotide sequence: TGTGCCATCAGTGAGCCTAGCGGGAGTGCTTTCTCCTACGAGCAGTACTTC.

This clonotype occurred a few times. V is TRBV7-9 and J is TRBJ2-1; 12 bases line up with TRBD2. V was clipped by 3 bases and J by 9 bases; unmatched bases: 9. The germline gives CDR1 SEHNR, CDR2 FQNEAQ (reference sequence). The CDR3 has 16 amino acids. CDR3 region: CASSFILAGGKGEQFF. The CDR3 DNA reads as TGTGCCAGCAGCTTCATCCTAGCGGGAGGGAAAGGTGAGCAGTTCTTC.

The rearrangement links TRBV19 to TRBJ2-5; D is perhaps TRBD1 (6 bases). Germline CDR1 is LNHDA and CDR2 is SQIVND (reference sequence). Trimming left V 8 bases short and J 4 bases short, with 20 bases between. The CDR3 has 15 residues. The CDR3 region is CASGGRVGRAETQYF. CDR3 coding DNA: TGTGCCAGTGGGGGCAGGGTGGGCCGTGCAGAGACCCAGTACTTC.

The table lists this clonotype with a few counts. This chain uses TRBV28 with TRBJ1-1; 11 positions match TRBD1. The CDR3 covers 15 residues. Germline trimming cut 8 bases from V and 4 bases from J; bases unmatched to any gene: 9. The germline V gene has CDR1 MDHEN and CDR2 SYDVKM. CDR3 coding DNA: TGTGCCAGCTGTAGTGGCGGGACAGGGGGCACTGAAGCTTTCTTT. This codes for CASCSGGTGGTEAFF.

The chain recombines TRBV7-3 with TRBJ2-3; D gene unclear. Germline loops: CDR1 SGHTA, CDR2 FQGTGA. V lost 10 bases and J 2 bases, leaving 13 bases between the germline ends. The CDR3 totals 13 residues. CDR3: CATARRHTDTQYF. The DNA of the CDR3 is TGTGCCACAGCTAGACGCCACACAGATACGCAGTATTTT.

This clonotype occurred a few times. This sequence joins TRBV11-2 and TRBJ2-3, with TRBD2 matching over 7 bases. J was trimmed by 4 bases and V by 2 bases; bases with no gene match: 3. The CDR3 spans 14 residues. Germline loops: CDR1 SGHAT, CDR2 FQNNGV. The CDR3 is CASSLWGGSDTQYF. Written as DNA, the CDR3 is TGTGCCAGCAGCTTATGGGGGGGTTCAGATACGCAGTATTTT.

This clonotype was counted only a few times. This chain joins TRBV19 and TRBJ2-7; 9 bases match TRBD1. J gave up 4 bases and V 7 bases, and 11 bases lay outside the gene matches. Germline V lookup: CDR1 LNHDA, CDR2 SQIVND (reference sequence). The CDR3 has 15 residues. Here the CDR3 DNA reads TGTGCCAGTAAAATCTCCGGGACAGGGCCGTACGAGCAGTACTTC. It translates to CASKISGTGPYEQYF.